The following is a T cell receptor beta chain sequence with its context. The clone's antigen remains unknown. No much larger clonotype is one base removed from it; base qualities were not supplied. Genomic DNA was extracted from sorted cells for sequencing of the TCRbeta CDR3 region. The immunoSEQ Assay was used to sequence the TCRbeta CDR3 regions. TCRdb obtained this table from immuneACCESS and retained in-frame rearrangements with V and J assigned. These tables miss some clones; where compared with another copy, unresolved V genes account for less than half of the shortfall, and the remainder is unexplained. The sample includes over 55,000 clones, with approximately 88% observed a single time. The top ten hold over 8.5% of the sample. Reading from cysteine to phenylalanine, the CDR3 counts 14 amino acids. Only the CDR3 portion is preserved as DNA: 42 bases, with reading frame beginning at the first base. Trimming removed 3 bases from V and 7 bases from J; the gene matches leave 7 bases unexplained. The germline V gene sets CDR1 to SGHDT and CDR2 to YYEEEE.

The trial excluded patients who had a history of autoimmune disease or were on systemic immunosuppression. Peripheral blood for TCR sequencing was collected from all dose cohorts at baseline, on cycle 4 day 1, and on cycle 7 day 1. Samples were obtained from an open-label, multicenter, first-in-human phase I dose-escalation trial of ivuxolimab. Adults with locally advanced or metastatic head and neck squamous cell, hepatocellular, melanoma or renal cell carcinoma were enrolled in the trial. CD4+ and CD8+ T cells were sorted separately from peripheral blood before TCR sequencing. This sample is drawn from a study of OX40 agonist ivuxolimab in advanced cancers. Some background on the complete study: Ivuxolimab was a fully human IgG2 agonistic monoclonal antibody targeting the costimulatory receptor OX40 (CD134). Intravenous ivuxolimab was administered to patients every 2 weeks at six dose levels: 0.01, 0.1, 0.3, 1.5, 3 and 10 mg/kg. Of the approximately 50 dose-escalation patients, hepatocellular carcinoma was present in some 19, melanoma in about 15, renal cell carcinoma in 9 and head and neck cancer in 9. A male proportion of under 85% and a mean age of 60 years, ranging from roughly 20 to 80, were recorded for the dose-escalation cohort. Patients were allowed to have had prior anti-PD-1, anti-PD-L1 or anti-CTLA-4 therapy, and approximately 37% of the dose-escalation patients had been treated with checkpoint inhibitors. Partial responses occurred in three dose-escalation patients: two with cutaneous melanoma and one with hepatocellular carcinoma. The point of sequencing TCRbeta in the periphery was to test whether ivuxolimab changed TCR sequence diversity and drove clonal T-cell expansion. The monotherapy dose-escalation portion (N ≈ 50 patients) of the phase I ivuxolimab trial is reported in the paper.

The full study reports these points: In partial responders in the 0.1-3.0 mg/kg groups, normalized peripheral clonal expansion was found to be among the lowest, especially among CD8+ T cells. Low levels of normalized T-cell clonal expansion were also shown by some nonresponding patients. After ivuxolimab, more expanded clones were found on average in CD8+ T cells than in CD4+ T cells. The antigen specificity of the peripheral T cells that underwent clonal expansion was not determined. At doses from 0.1 to 3.0 mg/kg, clonal expansion was seen in both CD4+ and CD8+ blood T cells between baseline and week 6.

The TCR was taken from an adult with an advanced solid tumor such as melanoma, head and neck, liver or kidney cancer. The specimen comprised CD4+ or CD8+ T cells sorted from blood, sampled in a trial of the OX40 agonist ivuxolimab. The rearrangement joined TRBV5-6 to TRBJ1-1; TRBD1 lines up with 9 middle nucleotides. The bases are TGTGCCAGCAGCTATAGGGAGGGACAGGGTGAAGCTTTCTTT. This translates into CASSYREGQGEAFF.